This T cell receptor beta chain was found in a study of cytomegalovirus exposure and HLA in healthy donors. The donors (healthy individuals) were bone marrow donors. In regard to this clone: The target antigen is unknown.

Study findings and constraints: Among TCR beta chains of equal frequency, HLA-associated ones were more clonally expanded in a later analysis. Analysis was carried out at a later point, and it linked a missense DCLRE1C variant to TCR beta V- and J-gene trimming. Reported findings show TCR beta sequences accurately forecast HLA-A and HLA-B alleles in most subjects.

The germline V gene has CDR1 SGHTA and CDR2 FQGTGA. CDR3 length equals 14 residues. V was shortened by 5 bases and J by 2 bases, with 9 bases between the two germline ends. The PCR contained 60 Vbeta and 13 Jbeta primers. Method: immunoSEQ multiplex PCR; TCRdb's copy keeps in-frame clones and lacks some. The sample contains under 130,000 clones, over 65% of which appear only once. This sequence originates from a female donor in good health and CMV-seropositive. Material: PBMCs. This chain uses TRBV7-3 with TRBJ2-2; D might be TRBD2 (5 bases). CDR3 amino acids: CASSPGVNTGELFF. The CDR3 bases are TGTGCCAGCAGCCCCGGGGTCAACACCGGGGAGCTGTTTTTT.